Here is one TCR beta chain with its context. The antigen remains unidentified. This sample was taken from a study of OX40 agonist ivuxolimab in advanced cancers. Study as a whole: A mean age of roughly 62 years, range about 20 to 90, was recorded, and approximately 80% were male.

Findings of the study overall: A proportion of nonresponders additionally exhibited low normalized T-cell clonal expansion.

Sequencing was performed with immunoSEQ multiplex PCR; in TCRdb, only in-frame clones are kept and a portion is missing. The repertoire has 85,000 to 95,000 clones, 75% to 90% of them found once; the top ten carry 0.3% to 0.4%. Germline V gene sequence: CDR1 SGHRS, CDR2 YFSETQ. V was pared by 3 bases and J by 7 bases, with 13 bases between. The CDR3 contains 14 residues. The sequence was collected from an adult with an advanced solid tumor such as melanoma, head and neck, liver or kidney cancer. The chain is built from TRBV5-1 and TRBJ1-4, with D maybe TRBD1 (5 bases). The source material was CD4+ or CD8+ T cells sorted from blood, sampled in a trial of the OX40 agonist ivuxolimab. As DNA, the CDR3 is TGCGCCAGCAGCTCAGGGCTGGGGGGTGAAAAACTGTTTTTT. Protein sequence: CASSSGLGGEKLFF. The variable domain in full, completed from reference TRBV5-1 and TRBJ1-4, reads KAGVTQTPRYLIKTRGQQVTLSCSPISGHRSVSWYQQTPGQGLQFLFEYFSETQRNKGNFPGRFSGRQFSNSRSEMNVSTLELGDSALYLCASSSGLGGEKLFFGSGTQLSVL.